This T cell receptor beta chain appears in the sequencing data of a study of blood T cells in healthy people across ages. The use of a sample-barcoded 5' primer and a J-beta primer mix characterized a second PCR of roughly 6 to 11 cycles. At least 2.5 million CDR3-containing paired-end reads were obtained per sample. TCRdb recomputed calls from the 5' RACE reads with MiXCR, one row per CDR3 protein. The sample contains roughly 1,800,000 distinct CDR3 sequences, 49% of which appear only once. Germline loops: CDR1 DFQATT, CDR2 SNEGSKA (reference sequence). CDR3 length: 13 residues. Trimming stripped 0 bases from V and 10 bases from J, with 13 bases between.

Sequenced material: blood. This receptor was obtained from a woman aged 40 to 49 in good health. The chain has TRBV20-1 and TRBJ2-1, with unresolved D. The CDR3 loop is CSARDLRAGEQFF. In nucleotides, the CDR3 is TGCAGTGCTAGAGATCTTCGAGCTGGAGAGCAGTTCTTC.